This TCR beta chain was captured by sequencing in a study of graft-versus-host responses after intestinal transplantation. At the level of the study: Anti-thymocyte globulin was used for induction in all recipients, who then took tacrolimus and steroids for roughly 3 years.

Comment on this clone: The antigen remains unidentified. Germline is not matched at one junction end, which may reflect a read error.

The study's findings and limits: High graft-versus-host to host-versus-graft T cell clonal ratios marked allografts of patients with graft-donor macrochimerism. Recipient marrow showed GvH clones, some seen first in ileum or blood.

CDR1 and CDR2 (germline): SEHNR, FQNEAQ (reference sequence). This CDR3 spans 12 amino acids. Produced via immunoSEQ multiplex PCR; TCRdb's table is partial and in-frame only. The sample has more than 85,000 clones; approximately 94% are singletons. Material: unstimulated CD8+ T cells sorted from spleen or lymph node cells, obtained before intestinal transplant. The chain couples TRBV7-9 to TRBJ2-7; no clear D. The receptor's source is a human donor who received an intestinal transplant. The CDR3 sequence: CTSSPVPYEQYF. CDR3 coding DNA: TGTACCAGCAGCCCCGTCCCCTACGAGCAGTACTTC.